The present T cell receptor (beta chain) was sequenced within a study of vaccination and CD4 T cells after COVID-19. Study as a whole: After nasal swab PCR-confirmed SARS-CoV-2, several convalescents had mild disease and one severe.

Sample treatment: approximately nine-day PBMC culture with coronavirus spike peptide pools or control peptides (ViraFEST assay). IL-2 (around 9.1 IU/ml) and peptide pools (around 10 ug/ml) were added to cultures of approximately 2 million PBMCs per well. Comments on this clonotype: Its matching antigen is unknown. The germline gene is not matched at one end of the junction; a read error may be the cause.

The Oncomine TCR Beta short-read assay generated sequence data from the DNA of cultured CD4+ T cells. TCRdb independently ran MiXCR on the PCR reads; one entry per CDR3 protein. The table lists about 20,000 distinct CDR3 sequences, 65% to 70% of them singletons. This TCR was sampled from a human donor who had recovered from COVID-19. Input material: CD4+ T cells from blood, cultured in vitro.

The CDR3 loop reads CASSDRTGGSYNEQFF. Written as DNA, the CDR3 is TGTGCCAGCAGTGACCGGACAGGGGGTTCCTACAATGAGCAGTTCTTC. The rearrangement joins TRBV10-3 to TRBJ2-1; 10 nucleotides agree with TRBD1. Germline lookup yields CDR1 ENHRY and CDR2 SYGVKD. This CDR3 is 16 amino acids long.